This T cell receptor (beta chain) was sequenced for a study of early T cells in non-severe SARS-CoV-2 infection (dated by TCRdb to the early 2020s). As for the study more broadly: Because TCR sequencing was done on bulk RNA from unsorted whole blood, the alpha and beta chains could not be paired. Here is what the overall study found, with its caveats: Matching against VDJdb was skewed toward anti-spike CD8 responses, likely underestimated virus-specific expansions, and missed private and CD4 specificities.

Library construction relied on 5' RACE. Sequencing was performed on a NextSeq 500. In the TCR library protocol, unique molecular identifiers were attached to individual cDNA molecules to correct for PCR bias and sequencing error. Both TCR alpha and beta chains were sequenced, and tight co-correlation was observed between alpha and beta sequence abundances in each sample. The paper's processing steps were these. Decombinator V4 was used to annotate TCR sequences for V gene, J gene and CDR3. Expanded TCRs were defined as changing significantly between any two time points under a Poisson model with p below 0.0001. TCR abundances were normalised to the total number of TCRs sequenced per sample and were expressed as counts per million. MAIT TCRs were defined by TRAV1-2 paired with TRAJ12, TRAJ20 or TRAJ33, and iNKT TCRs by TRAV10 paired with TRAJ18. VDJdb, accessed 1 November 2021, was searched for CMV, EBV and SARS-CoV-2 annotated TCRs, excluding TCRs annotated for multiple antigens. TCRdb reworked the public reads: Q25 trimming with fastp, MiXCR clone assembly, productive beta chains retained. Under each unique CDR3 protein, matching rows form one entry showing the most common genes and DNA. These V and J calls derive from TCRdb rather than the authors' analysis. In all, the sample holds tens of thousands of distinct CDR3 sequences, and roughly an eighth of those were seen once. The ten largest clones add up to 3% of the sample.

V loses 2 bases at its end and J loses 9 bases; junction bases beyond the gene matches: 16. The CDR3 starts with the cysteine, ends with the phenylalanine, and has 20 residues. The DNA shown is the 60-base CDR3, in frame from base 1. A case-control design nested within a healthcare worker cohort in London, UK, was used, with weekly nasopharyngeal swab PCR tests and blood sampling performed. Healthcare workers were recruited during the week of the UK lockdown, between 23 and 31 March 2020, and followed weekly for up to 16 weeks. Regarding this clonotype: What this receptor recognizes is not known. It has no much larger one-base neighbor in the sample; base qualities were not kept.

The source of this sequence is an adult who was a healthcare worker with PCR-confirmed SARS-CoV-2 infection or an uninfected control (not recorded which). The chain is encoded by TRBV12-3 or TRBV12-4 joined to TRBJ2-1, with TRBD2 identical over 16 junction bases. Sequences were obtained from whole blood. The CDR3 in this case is CASSLSGTSGGAKRVVEQFF. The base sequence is TGTGCCAGCAGTTTATCTGGGACTAGCGGGGGGGCCAAGAGGGTGGTTGAGCAGTTCTTC.